The 2 T cell receptor beta chains reported below all come from one sample, sequenced in a study of OX40 agonist ivuxolimab in advanced cancers. The table came from immunoSEQ multiplex PCR; TCRdb's copy has only in-frame clones and leaves some out. The data contain roughly 20,000 clones, about 84% of them seen just once; the ten biggest clones take up more than 30%. The material was CD4+ or CD8+ T cells sorted from blood, obtained in a trial of the OX40 agonist ivuxolimab. These receptors came from an adult with an advanced solid tumor such as melanoma, head and neck, liver or kidney cancer.

The chain recombines TRBV27 with TRBJ1-2; 9 nucleotides match TRBD1. Looked up from germline, CDR1 is MNHEY and CDR2 is SMNVEV (reference sequence). The CDR3 loop spans 14 amino acids. The J segment lost 4 bases and the V segment lost 6 bases, leaving 6 bases of the junction unmatched. The CDR3 DNA reads as TGTGCCAGCAGCCCGACAGGGGGAGTCTATGGCTACACCTTC. The encoded protein is CASSPTGGVYGYTF.

This chain connects TRBV27 to TRBJ2-1; D unresolved. The CDR3 runs to 13 residues. Trimming took 2 bases from V and 9 from J, leaving 11 bases between them. CDR1 is MNHEY, CDR2 SMNVEV, per germline (reference sequence). CDR3 DNA: TGTGCCAGCAGTTTAGGGGTCGGTCCTGAGCAGTTCTTC. Amino acid sequence: CASSLGVGPEQFF.